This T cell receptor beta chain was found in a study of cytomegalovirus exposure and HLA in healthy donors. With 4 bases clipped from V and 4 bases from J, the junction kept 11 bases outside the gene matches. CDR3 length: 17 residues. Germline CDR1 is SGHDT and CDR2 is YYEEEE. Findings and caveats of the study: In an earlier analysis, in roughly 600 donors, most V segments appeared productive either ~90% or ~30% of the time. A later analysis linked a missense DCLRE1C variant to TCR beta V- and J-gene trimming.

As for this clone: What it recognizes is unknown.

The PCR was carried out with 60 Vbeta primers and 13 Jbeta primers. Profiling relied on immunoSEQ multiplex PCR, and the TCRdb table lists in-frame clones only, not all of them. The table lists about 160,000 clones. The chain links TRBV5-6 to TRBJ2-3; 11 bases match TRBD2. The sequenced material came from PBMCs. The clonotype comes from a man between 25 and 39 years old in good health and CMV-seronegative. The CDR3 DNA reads TGTGCCAGCAGCCTGCTCACTAGCGGGAGTTCCCCAGATACGCAGTATTTT. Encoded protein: CASSLLTSGSSPDTQYF.